This record covers a single T cell receptor (beta chain). Its antigen is still unknown. This record belongs to a study of T cell responses to AZD1222 COVID-19 vaccine. Overall study results and limits: Nearly half of spike-specific TCRs reportedly target variant regions that are unmutated in the B.1.351 and B.1.1.7 variants. White British donors predominated, females outnumbered males, and clonal diversity was possibly underestimated. Baseline seropositivity characterized only six or seven AZD1222 recipients.

The CDR3 sequence is 15 residues long. Trimming left V 7 bases short and J 2 bases short, with 18 bases between. Germline values: CDR1 SQVTM, CDR2 ANQGSEA. Libraries were prepared by immunoSEQ multiplex PCR; TCRdb keeps only in-frame clonotypes and omits some of them. The table has tens of thousands of clones, approximately 91% seen once. The sequencing used peripheral blood, collected 28 days after the second AZD1222 dose. The chain joins TRBV29-1 to TRBJ1-5; possibly TRBD1 for D (6 bases). The sequence was obtained from an adult who received the AZD1222 COVID-19 vaccine. The CDR3 loop is CSASQGILGNQPQHF. The CDR3 DNA sequence: TGCAGCGCCTCACAGGGAATCTTGGGCAATCAGCCCCAGCATTTT.